These 20 T cell receptor beta chains originate from one sample sequenced in a study of patients and donors after allogeneic stem cell transplantation. A single record per CDR3 protein comes from TCRdb applying MiXCR to the RT-PCR reads. The table records tens of thousands of distinct CDR3 sequences, around 48% of them present only once. Sequenced: blood, either unsorted or a sorted T cell fraction (not recorded which). These receptors came from a human donor who was either an allogeneic HSCT recipient or a stem cell or donor lymphocyte infusion donor (not recorded which). It is not recorded whose cells these are; they may come from a transplant donor.

There are a few counts of this clonotype. The chain recombines TRBV5-1 with TRBJ1-1; 10 bases are a match to TRBD1. V trimming: 4 bases; J trimming: 4 bases; junction bases outside the gene matches: 7. CDR3 length: 15 residues. The V gene's germline CDR1 is SGHRS and CDR2 YFSETQ. CDR3 nucleotides: TGCGCCAGCAGCGTTAGACAGGGGGCGGTCACTGAAGCTTTCTTT. Its translation: CASSVRQGAVTEAFF.

The table lists this clonotype with a few counts. This chain joins TRBV28 and TRBJ1-5; D unresolved. Germline CDR1 reads MDHEN; CDR2 reads SYDVKM. With 5 bases removed from V and 2 bases from J, the gap between germline ends came to 7 bases. This CDR3 has 13 amino acids. In nucleotides, the CDR3 is TGTGCCAGCAGTGCCGTAGGCAATCAGCCCCAGCATTTT. It yields the protein CASSAVGNQPQHF.

This clonotype was seen a handful of times. One end of the junction is discordant with germline, which a read error may explain. The rearrangement links TRBV27 to TRBJ1-1; D is undetermined. The length of the CDR3 is 13 residues. Germline values: CDR1 MNHEY, CDR2 SMNVEV (reference sequence). CDR3 residues: CASSLPGGTEAFF. The CDR3, as DNA: TGCGCCAGCAGCTTACCGGGTGGCACTGAAGCTTTCTTT.

Here the CDR3 DNA reads TGCAGCGTTGACCGGACAGGGGATGTCTACATGAACACTGAAGCTTTCTTT. Translated: CSVDRTGDVYMNTEAFF. This chain connects TRBV29-1 to TRBJ1-1; 9 bases are a match to TRBD1. This CDR3 spans 17 amino acids. Per the germline V gene, CDR1 is SQVTM and CDR2 is ANQGSEA. Germline trimming cut 3 bases from V and 0 bases from J; bases unmatched to any gene: 11.

The sample holds one count of this clonotype. The chain combines TRBV27 with TRBJ2-7; TRBD2 matches 9 bases. CDR3 length equals 14 residues. J was trimmed by 2 bases and V by 4 bases; bases with no gene match: 3. CDR1 is MNHEY and CDR2 is SMNVEV in the germline V gene (reference sequence). CDR3 DNA: TGTGCCAGCAGTTATGCGGGAGGGACCTACGAGCAGTACTTC. It translates to CASSYAGGTYEQYF.

This clonotype was observed a handful of times. The chain carries TRBV9 and TRBJ1-2; 9 nucleotides agree with TRBD1. Per the germline V gene, CDR1 is SGDLS and CDR2 is YYNGEE. The CDR3 sequence is 14 residues long. After removal of 2 bases from V and 4 bases from J, the junction contained 3 bases not matched to a gene. CDR3: CASSVGQGSYGYTF. CDR3 coding DNA: TGTGCCAGCAGCGTCGGACAGGGGTCCTATGGCTACACCTTC.

The chain uses TRBV5-6 and TRBJ1-1; D not resolved. CDR1 is SGHDT and CDR2 is YYEEEE in the germline V gene. V lost 6 bases and J lost 1, with 10 bases in between. The CDR3 consists of 13 residues. CDR3 protein: CASIDGPNTEAFF. CDR3 sequence (DNA): TGTGCCAGCATTGATGGACCGAACACTGAAGCTTTCTTT.

This clonotype was seen more than once but under ten times. The V and J genes are TRBV29-1 and TRBJ1-1; possibly TRBD1 for D (5 bases). The CDR3 totals 13 residues. Deletions cut 7 bases from V and 0 bases from J, with 12 bases between. Per the germline V gene, CDR1 is SQVTM and CDR2 is ANQGSEA. Written as DNA, the CDR3 is TGCAGCGGGACGGGACGGCTGAACACTGAAGCTTTCTTT. Residues: CSGTGRLNTEAFF.

The CDR3 nucleotides are TGTGCCAGCAGTTACTCTTCGCCCGGACCCGGACCCCAGCATTTT. Amino acids: CASSYSSPGPGPQHF. This chain links TRBV6-2 or TRBV6-3 with TRBJ1-5; D remains unclear. CDR1 MNHEY and CDR2 SVGEGT come from the germline V gene. V was clipped by 0 bases and J by 10 bases, with 16 bases between them. CDR3 length equals 15 residues.

The chain couples TRBV6-1 to TRBJ1-1, with 7 positions matching TRBD1. The CDR3 extends over 18 amino acids. Looked up from germline, CDR1 is MNHNS and CDR2 is SASEGT. The V and J ends lost 3 bases and 0 bases, in that order; junction bases with no gene match: 13. Here the CDR3 DNA reads TGTGCCAGCAGTGACCCTCCAGGGAGGACAGGTCTGAACACTGAAGCTTTCTTT. Its translation: CASSDPPGRTGLNTEAFF.

This clonotype appeared a few times. The chain carries TRBV28 and TRBJ1-5; 9 bases match TRBD1. CDR3 length: 16 residues. Germline loops: CDR1 MDHEN, CDR2 SYDVKM. Trimming took 7 bases from V and 6 from J; bases not matched to a gene: 13. CDR3 region: CASTPTGTGRSQPQHF. The CDR3 bases are TGTGCCAGCACCCCCACCGGGACAGGGAGAAGTCAGCCCCAGCATTTT.

This clonotype was seen more than once but under ten times. The rearrangement uses TRBV14 and TRBJ2-1, with unresolved D. This CDR3 is built from 12 residues. Germline V gene sequence: CDR1 SGHDN, CDR2 FVKESK. The ends were cut back, 4 bases at V and 4 bases at J, with 5 bases in the middle. CDR3 protein: CASSRRYNEQFF. The CDR3 DNA reads TGTGCCAGCAGCCGACGGTACAATGAGCAGTTCTTC.

This clonotype was detected only a few times. This rearrangement joins TRBV7-9 to TRBJ1-1, with D unclear. The CDR3 covers 12 residues. Germline CDR1 and CDR2: SEHNR and FQNEAQ (reference sequence). The V end lost 5 bases, the J end lost 8 bases, and 12 bases lay between the germline ends. The CDR3 region has the DNA TGTGCCAGCAGCCCTAGCCCGGGCGAAGCTTTCTTT. Amino acid sequence: CASSPSPGEAFF.

The chain is built from TRBV5-1 and TRBJ1-2; no firm D call. Trimming cost V 0 bases and J 8 bases, with 14 bases left between them. Germline CDR1 SGHRS, CDR2 YFSETQ. The CDR3 totals 14 residues. As DNA, the CDR3 is TGCGCCAGCAGCTTGGTGGGTCGGGAACCCGGCTACACCTTC. Protein: CASSLVGREPGYTF.

The V call is TRBV29-1, the J call TRBJ1-2; D uncertain. The CDR3 has 18 residues. Looked up from germline, CDR1 is SQVTM and CDR2 is ANQGSEA. Trimming removed 1 base at V and 3 bases at J, with 24 bases between. The CDR3 DNA sequence: TGCAGCGTTGAAGGATTTGGGGTCAGGCACGATAAGTACTATGGCTACACCTTC. It encodes CSVEGFGVRHDKYYGYTF.

The table lists this clonotype with a few counts. V usage is TRBV6-2 or TRBV6-3 and J usage is TRBJ1-5; tentatively, D is TRBD1 (6 bases). Trimming stripped 4 bases from V and 10 bases from J, with 14 bases between. CDR1 is MNHEY and CDR2 is SVGEGT in the germline V gene. The CDR3 is 13 amino acids. This CDR3 reads CASSSRLGGPQHF. CDR3 DNA sequence: TGTGCCAGCAGTTCCCGACTGGGGGGCCCCCAGCATTTT.

The rearrangement joins TRBV15 to TRBJ1-1; D unresolved. V was shortened by 3 bases and J by 0 bases, with 8 bases between the two germline ends. The CDR3 sequence is 14 residues long. CDR1 LNHNV and CDR2 YYDKDF come from the germline V gene (reference sequence). Written as DNA, the CDR3 is TGTGCCACCAGCAGGAGACTCATGAACACTGAAGCTTTCTTT. This sequence encodes CATSRRLMNTEAFF.

The chain joins TRBV9 to TRBJ2-5; maybe TRBD1 (5 bases). Germline-derived CDR1 and CDR2 are SGDLS and YYNGEE. The V end was cut by 1 base, the J end by 5 bases, with 12 bases between. The CDR3 contains 14 residues. This CDR3 reads CASSVSGRQETQYF. As DNA, the CDR3 is TGTGCCAGCAGCGTATCCGGTCGACAGGAGACCCAGTACTTC.

This chain connects TRBV4-3 to TRBJ2-7; D possibly corresponds to TRBD2 (6 bases). V was clipped by 1 base and J by 3 bases, with 19 bases between them. Germline V gene lookup returns CDR1 LGHNA and CDR2 YSLEER. This CDR3 has 17 residues. The CDR3 sequence is CASSQGGVGGKVYEQYF. The CDR3 DNA follows: TGCGCCAGCAGCCAAGGAGGAGTCGGGGGAAAGGTCTACGAGCAGTACTTC.

The table lists this clonotype with a few counts. This chain links TRBV20-1 with TRBJ1-1; D gene unclear. The CDR3 sequence is 14 residues long. With 0 bases removed from V and 0 bases from J, the gap between germline ends came to 8 bases. Per germline, CDR1 DFQATT and CDR2 SNEGSKA (reference sequence). The CDR3 DNA reads as TGCAGTGCTAGAGATCTACGGTTGAACACTGAAGCTTTCTTT. Encoded protein: CSARDLRLNTEAFF.